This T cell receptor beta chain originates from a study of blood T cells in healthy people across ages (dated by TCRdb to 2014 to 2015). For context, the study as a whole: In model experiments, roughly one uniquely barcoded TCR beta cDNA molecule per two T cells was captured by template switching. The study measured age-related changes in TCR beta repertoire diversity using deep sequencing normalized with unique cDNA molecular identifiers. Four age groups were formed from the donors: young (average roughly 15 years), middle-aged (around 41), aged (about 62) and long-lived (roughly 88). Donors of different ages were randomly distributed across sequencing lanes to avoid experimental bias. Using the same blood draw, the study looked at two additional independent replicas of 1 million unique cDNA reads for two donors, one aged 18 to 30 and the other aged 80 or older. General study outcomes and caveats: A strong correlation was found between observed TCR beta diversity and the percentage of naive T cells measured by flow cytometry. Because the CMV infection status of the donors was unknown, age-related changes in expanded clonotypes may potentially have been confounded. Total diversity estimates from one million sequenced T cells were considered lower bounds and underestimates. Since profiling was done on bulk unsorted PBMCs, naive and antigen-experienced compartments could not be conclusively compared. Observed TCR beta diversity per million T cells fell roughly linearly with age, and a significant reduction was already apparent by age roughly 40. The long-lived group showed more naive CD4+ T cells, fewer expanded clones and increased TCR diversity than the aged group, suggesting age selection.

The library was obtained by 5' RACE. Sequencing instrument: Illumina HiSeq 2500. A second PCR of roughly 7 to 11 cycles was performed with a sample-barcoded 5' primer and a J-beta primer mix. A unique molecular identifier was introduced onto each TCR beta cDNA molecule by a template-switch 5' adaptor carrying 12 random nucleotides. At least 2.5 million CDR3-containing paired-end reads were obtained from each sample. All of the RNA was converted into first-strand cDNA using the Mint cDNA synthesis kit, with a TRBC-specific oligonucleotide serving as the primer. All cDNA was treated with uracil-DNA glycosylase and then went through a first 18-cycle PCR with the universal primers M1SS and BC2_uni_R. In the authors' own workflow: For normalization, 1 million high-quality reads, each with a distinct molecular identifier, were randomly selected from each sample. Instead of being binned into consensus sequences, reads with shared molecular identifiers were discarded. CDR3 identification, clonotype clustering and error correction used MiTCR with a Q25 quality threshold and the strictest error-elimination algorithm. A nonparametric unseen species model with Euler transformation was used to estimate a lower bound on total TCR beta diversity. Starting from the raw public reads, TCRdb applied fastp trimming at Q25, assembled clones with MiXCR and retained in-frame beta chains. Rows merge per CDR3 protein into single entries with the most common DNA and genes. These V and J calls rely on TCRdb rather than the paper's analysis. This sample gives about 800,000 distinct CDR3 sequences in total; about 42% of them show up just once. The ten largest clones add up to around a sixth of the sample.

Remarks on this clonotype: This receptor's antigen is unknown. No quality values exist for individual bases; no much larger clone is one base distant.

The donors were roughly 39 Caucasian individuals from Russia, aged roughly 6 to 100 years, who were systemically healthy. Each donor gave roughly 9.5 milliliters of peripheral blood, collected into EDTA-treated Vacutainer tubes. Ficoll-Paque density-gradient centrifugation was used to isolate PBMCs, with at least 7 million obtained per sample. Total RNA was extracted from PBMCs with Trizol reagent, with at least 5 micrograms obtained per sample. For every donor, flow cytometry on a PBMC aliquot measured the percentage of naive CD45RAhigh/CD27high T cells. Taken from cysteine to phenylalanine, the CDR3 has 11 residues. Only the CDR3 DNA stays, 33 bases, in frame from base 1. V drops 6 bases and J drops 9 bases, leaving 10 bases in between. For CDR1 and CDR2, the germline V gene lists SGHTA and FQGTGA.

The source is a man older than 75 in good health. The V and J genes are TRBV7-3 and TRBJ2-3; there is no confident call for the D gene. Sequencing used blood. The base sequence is TGTGCCAGCAGAGAGTCAGGCACGCAGTATTTT. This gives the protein CASRESGTQYF.